A selection of T cell receptor beta chains follows, all from one sample in a study of identifying expanded T cells in peripheral blood. The table came from immunoSEQ multiplex PCR; TCRdb's copy has only in-frame clones and leaves some out. This sample has 90,000 or so clones; 70% to 90% occur once, and the top ten carry around 5.2%. Material for sequencing was blood. These receptors were taken from a person aged 18 to 75 in good health. CDR3s include the opening cysteine and the closing phenylalanine or tryptophan. Fields, in order: clone size, D gene, V gene, J gene, CDR3 length, CDR3 DNA, CDR3 protein. A D gene is named only where the DNA matches it firmly. Size tells how often a clone was seen (once, few, many) or the class of an expanded clone, and some rows leave it out.

size: -; D: TRBD2; V: TRBV7-3; J: TRBJ2-3; length: 15; DNA: TGTGCCAGCAGCTCGGGGACTAGCGGGACAGATACGCAGTATTTT; CDR3: CASSSGTSGTDTQYF
size: -; D: TRBD1; V: TRBV6-6; J: TRBJ1-2; length: 13; DNA: TGTGCCAGCAGTAAACAGGGGGCCGGTGGCTACACCTTC; CDR3: CASSKQGAGGYTF
size: -; D: -; V: TRBV19; J: TRBJ2-1; length: 14; DNA: TGTGCCAGTAGTAGCTGGACCGCGTCCGATGAGCAGTTCTTC; CDR3: CASSSWTASDEQFF
size: -; D: -; V: TRBV15; J: TRBJ1-6; length: 18; DNA: TGTGCCACCAGCAGAGGTCCCGCTAGGGGTAACGATAATTCACCCCTCCACTTT; CDR3: CATSRGPARGNDNSPLHF
size: -; D: -; V: TRBV30; J: TRBJ1-3; length: 18; DNA: TGTGCCTGGAGCGGCCTGCAACCATTGGGTCCCTCTGGAAACACCATATATTTT; CDR3: CAWSGLQPLGPSGNTIYF
size: -; D: TRBD1; V: TRBV29-1; J: TRBJ2-7; length: 13; DNA: TGCAGCGTTGTGACAGGGGGCGGGTACGAGCAGTACTTC; CDR3: CSVVTGGGYEQYF
size: once; D: -; V: TRBV6-6; J: TRBJ1-1; length: 12; DNA: TGTGCCAGCCTTGACAAGAACACTGAAGCTTTCTTT; CDR3: CASLDKNTEAFF
size: few; D: -; V: TRBV2; J: TRBJ2-5; length: 11; DNA: TGTGCCAGCATAGGGTGGGAGACCCAGTACTTC; CDR3: CASIGWETQYF
size: -; D: TRBD1; V: TRBV6-5; J: TRBJ2-7; length: 14; DNA: TGTGCCAGCAGTTACGCGGGACAGGGGAACGAGCAGTACTTC; CDR3: CASSYAGQGNEQYF
size: -; D: TRBD1; V: TRBV2; J: TRBJ1-4; length: 15; DNA: TGTGCCAGCAGACGGACAGGGAAAGAGAATGAAAAACTGTTTTTT; CDR3: CASRRTGKENEKLFF
size: once; D: -; V: TRBV29-1; J: TRBJ2-2; length: 14; DNA: TGCAGCGTGGGAGGGGGCATTGGCGCCGGGGAGCTGTTTTTT; CDR3: CSVGGGIGAGELFF
size: -; D: TRBD1; V: TRBV15; J: TRBJ2-7; length: 18; DNA: TGTGCCACCAGCAGAAAGACAGGGTATGTTTTTAGTGGTGACGAGCAGTACTTC; CDR3: CATSRKTGYVFSGDEQYF